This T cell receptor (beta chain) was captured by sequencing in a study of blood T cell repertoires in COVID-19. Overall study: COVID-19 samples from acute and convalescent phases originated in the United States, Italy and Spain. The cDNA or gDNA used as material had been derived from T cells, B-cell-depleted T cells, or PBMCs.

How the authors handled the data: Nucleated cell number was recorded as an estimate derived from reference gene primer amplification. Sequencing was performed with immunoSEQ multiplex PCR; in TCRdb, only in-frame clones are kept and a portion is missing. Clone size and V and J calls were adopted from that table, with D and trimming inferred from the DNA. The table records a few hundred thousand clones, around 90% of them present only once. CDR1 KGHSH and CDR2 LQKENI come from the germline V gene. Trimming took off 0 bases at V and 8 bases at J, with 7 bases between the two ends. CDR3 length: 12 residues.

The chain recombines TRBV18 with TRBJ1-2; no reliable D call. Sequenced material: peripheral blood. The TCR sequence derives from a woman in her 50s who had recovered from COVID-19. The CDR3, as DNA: TGTGCCAGCTCACCACCGGTCGGGGGCTACACCTTC. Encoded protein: CASSPPVGGYTF.